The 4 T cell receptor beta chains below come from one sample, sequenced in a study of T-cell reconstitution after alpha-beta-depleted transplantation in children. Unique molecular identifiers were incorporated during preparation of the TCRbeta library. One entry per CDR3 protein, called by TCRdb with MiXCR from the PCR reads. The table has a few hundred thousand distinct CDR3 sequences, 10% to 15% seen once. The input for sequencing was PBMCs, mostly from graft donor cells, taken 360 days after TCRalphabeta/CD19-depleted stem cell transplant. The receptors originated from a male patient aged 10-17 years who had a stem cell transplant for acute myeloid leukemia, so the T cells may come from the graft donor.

The CDR3 reads CASSLVADPFNSPLHF. The CDR3 nucleotides are TGTGCCAGCAGCTTAGTGGCGGATCCCTTTAATTCACCCCTCCACTTT. This chain uses TRBV7-6 with TRBJ1-6; D unresolved. V was clipped by 1 base and J by 6 bases, with 13 bases between them. CDR3 size: 16 residues. Per germline, CDR1 SGHVS and CDR2 FNYEAQ.

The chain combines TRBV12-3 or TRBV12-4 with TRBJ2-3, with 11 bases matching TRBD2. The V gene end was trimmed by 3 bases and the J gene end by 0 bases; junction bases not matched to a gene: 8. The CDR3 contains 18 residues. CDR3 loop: CASSLGTSGVLSTDTQYF. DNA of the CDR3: TGTGCCAGCAGTTTGGGGACTAGCGGAGTCCTTAGCACAGATACGCAGTATTTT.

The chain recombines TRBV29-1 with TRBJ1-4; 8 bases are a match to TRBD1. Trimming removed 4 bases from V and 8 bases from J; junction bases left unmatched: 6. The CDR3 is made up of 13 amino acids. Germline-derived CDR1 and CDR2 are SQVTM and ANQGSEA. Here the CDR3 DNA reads TGCAGCGTTGCGGGACAGGATCGGGAAAAACTGTTTTTT. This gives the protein CSVAGQDREKLFF.

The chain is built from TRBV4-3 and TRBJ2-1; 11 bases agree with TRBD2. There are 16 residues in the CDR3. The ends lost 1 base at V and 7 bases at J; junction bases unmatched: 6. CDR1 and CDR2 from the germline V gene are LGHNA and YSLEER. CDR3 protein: CASSQVAGGPGNEQFF. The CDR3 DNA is TGCGCCAGCAGCCAAGTAGCGGGAGGGCCGGGGAATGAGCAGTTCTTC.